This passage covers 17 T cell receptor beta chains from one sample sequenced in a study of blood T cell repertoires in COVID-19. Data came from immunoSEQ multiplex PCR; TCRdb stores just in-frame clones and leaves some out. The sample carries 350,000 or so clones, roughly 90% recorded once. The sample was peripheral blood. The receptors originated from a woman aged 55-70 years with COVID-19, enrolled during active disease.

This sequence joins TRBV7-9 and TRBJ1-5; possible D gene TRBD1, 6 bases. The V gene lost 4 bases and the J gene lost 3 bases, with 10 bases spanning the gap. Germline assignment: CDR1 SEHNR and CDR2 FQNEAQ (reference sequence). The CDR3 extends over 14 amino acids. CDR3 region: CASSSWDINQPQHF. DNA for the CDR3: TGTGCCAGCAGCTCGTGGGACATCAATCAGCCCCAGCATTTT.

This chain links TRBV5-4 with TRBJ2-1, with 10 bases matching TRBD1. Germline V gene data show CDR1 as SGHNT and CDR2 as YYREEE (reference sequence). J was trimmed by 4 bases and V by 1 base; bases with no gene match: 5. This CDR3 spans 16 amino acids. CDR3 bases: TGTGCCAGCAGCTTGATGGGACAGGGGCTATACAATGAGCAGTTCTTC. Protein product: CASSLMGQGLYNEQFF.

The gene calls are TRBV2 and TRBJ1-2; TRBD1 agrees at 7 bases. Germline V gene sequence: CDR1 SNHLY, CDR2 FYNNEI. The CDR3 totals 13 residues. V was clipped by 8 bases and J by 5 bases; unmatched bases: 8. The CDR3 is CASGPAQGYGYTF. The CDR3 DNA sequence: TGTGCCAGCGGGCCGGCACAGGGGTATGGCTACACCTTC. Full variable domain (missing parts from reference TRBV2 and TRBJ1-2): EPEVTQTPSHQVTQMGQEVILRCVPISNHLYFYWYRQILGQKVEFLVSFYNNEISEKSEIFDDQFSVERPDGSNFTLKIRSTKLEDSAMYFCASGPAQGYGYTFGSGTRLTVV.

This clone was picked up a small number of times. CDR3: CASSWLANYEQYF. The DNA for the CDR3 is TGTGCCAGCAGTTGGCTAGCGAATTACGAGCAGTACTTC. The chain links TRBV6-2 or TRBV6-3 to TRBJ2-7, with a possible D match to TRBD2 (6 bases). The CDR3 consists of 13 residues. The V end was cut by 4 bases, the J end by 4 bases, with 11 bases between. In germline, CDR1 is MNHEY, CDR2 SVGEGT.

The chain recombines TRBV19 with TRBJ1-5; D remains ambiguous. Germline V gene data show CDR1 as LNHDA and CDR2 as SQIVND (reference sequence). The CDR3 extends over 16 amino acids. Trimming cost V 2 bases and J 3 bases, with 14 bases left between them. This chain's CDR3 is CASSITSPGNNQPQHF. The CDR3 coding sequence is TGTGCCAGTAGTATAACATCCCCCGGGAACAATCAGCCCCAGCATTTT.

The gene calls are TRBV28 and TRBJ2-7; 9 bases map to TRBD2. Germline V gives CDR1 MDHEN, CDR2 SYDVKM. The CDR3 consists of 18 residues. Trimming took 0 bases from V and 6 from J; bases not matched to a gene: 15. CDR3 residues: CASSLWSSGGSPLAEQYF. The CDR3 nucleotides are TGTGCCAGCAGTTTATGGTCCAGCGGGGGGTCCCCCCTGGCCGAGCAGTACTTC.

The J gene is TRBJ1-1, the V gene TRBV5-6; D ambiguous. From germline, CDR1 is SGHDT and CDR2 YYEEEE. This CDR3 has 13 amino acids. V was shortened by 6 bases and J by 0 bases, with 9 bases between the two germline ends. CDR3 sequence reads: CASTDRVNTEAFF. The CDR3 nucleotides are TGTGCCAGCACCGATCGAGTGAACACTGAAGCTTTCTTT.

The chain employs TRBV11-2 and TRBJ1-1; 9 nucleotides line up with TRBD1. CDR3 length: 15 residues. Unmatched junction bases numbered 9, after V lost 5 bases and J lost 5 bases. Germline CDR1 reads SGHAT; CDR2 reads FQNNGV. CDR3 DNA sequence: TGTGCCAGCAGCACGAACAGGGGGCCTTGGACTGAAGCTTTCTTT. As protein: CASSTNRGPWTEAFF.

The DNA of the CDR3 is TGTGCCAGCAGCCGGACTAGCGGCACAGATACGCAGTATTTT. Translated, it gives CASSRTSGTDTQYF. The V and J genes are TRBV6-5 and TRBJ2-3; TRBD2 matches at 9 bases. The V gene's germline CDR1 is MNHEY and CDR2 SVGAGI. This CDR3 comprises 14 residues. V lost 6 bases and J lost 1; bases outside the gene matches: 2.

V gene TRBV6-6 combines with J gene TRBJ2-3, with 9 bases identical to TRBD1. The V gene end was trimmed by 6 bases and the J gene end by 1 base; junction bases not matched to a gene: 5. From germline, CDR1 is MNHNY and CDR2 SVGAGI (reference sequence). The length of the CDR3 is 15 residues. In DNA form, the CDR3 reads TGTGCCAGCAGAAAGGGACAGGGCCGCACAGATACGCAGTATTTT. It translates to CASRKGQGRTDTQYF.

This clone was detected a few times. The V gene is TRBV6-6, the J gene TRBJ2-5, with D maybe TRBD2 (5 bases). Trimming pared 9 bases from V and 5 bases from J, leaving 16 bases between. The germline V gene has CDR1 MNHNY and CDR2 SVGAGI (reference sequence). CDR3 length equals 13 residues. Here the CDR3 DNA reads TGTGCCAGTAGGAATCGGGATGCGGAGACCCAGTACTTC. Its protein product is CASRNRDAETQYF.

This chain uses TRBV19 with TRBJ2-3; a weak D match, TRBD2 (5 bases). Germline V CDR1 and CDR2: LNHDA, SQIVND (reference sequence). CDR3 length equals 15 residues. V lost 6 bases and J lost 1, with 14 bases in between. Here the CDR3 reads CASSTKGGGTDTQYF. The CDR3 nucleotides are TGTGCCAGTAGCACTAAAGGAGGAGGCACAGATACGCAGTATTTT.

The chain combines TRBV5-1 with TRBJ2-5, with TRBD1 matching 8 bases. Trimming cost V 0 bases and J 4 bases; bases outside gene matches: 5. The CDR3 has 15 amino acids. The V gene's germline CDR1 is SGHRS and CDR2 YFSETQ. The chain's CDR3 is CASSLEQGDGETQYF. The CDR3 coding sequence is TGCGCCAGCAGCTTGGAACAGGGGGATGGAGAGACCCAGTACTTC.

The chain links TRBV27 to TRBJ2-3, with D uncertain. V shed 6 bases and J shed 5 bases, with 6 bases lying between them. Germline values: CDR1 MNHEY, CDR2 SMNVEV (reference sequence). This CDR3 spans 11 amino acids. DNA for the CDR3: TGTGCCAGCAGATTCCTAGATACGCAGTATTTT. It is translated as CASRFLDTQYF.

This sequence joins TRBV5-1 and TRBJ1-1; 7 bases line up with TRBD1. The V gene's germline CDR1 is SGHRS and CDR2 YFSETQ. V lost 0 bases and J lost 0; bases outside the gene matches: 5. The CDR3 sequence is 16 residues long. CDR3 sequence (DNA): TGCGCCAGCAGCTTGGCGCCGGGACAGCTGAACACTGAAGCTTTCTTT. Encoded protein: CASSLAPGQLNTEAFF. Based on the CDR3 plus reference TRBV5-1 and TRBJ1-1, the full variable domain is KAGVTQTPRYLIKTRGQQVTLSCSPISGHRSVSWYQQTPGQGLQFLFEYFSETQRNKGNFPGRFSGRQFSNSRSEMNVSTLELGDSALYLCASSLAPGQLNTEAFFGQGTRLTVV.

The DNA of the CDR3 is TGTGCCAGCAGCCAACCAGGGTGGGACTACGAGCAGTACTTC. Its translation is CASSQPGWDYEQYF. This sequence joins TRBV14 and TRBJ2-7; D perhaps matches TRBD1 (5 bases). The length of the CDR3 is 14 residues. CDR1 is SGHDN and CDR2 is FVKESK in the germline V gene. Trimming cost V 2 bases and J 3 bases, with 11 bases left between them. Full variable domain (missing parts from reference TRBV14 and TRBJ2-7): EAGVTQFPSHSVIEKGQTVTLRCDPISGHDNLYWYRRVMGKEIKFLLHFVKESKQDESGMPNNRFLAERTGGTYSTLKVQPAELEDSGVYFCASSQPGWDYEQYFGPGTRLTVT.

The rearrangement links TRBV29-1 to TRBJ2-1, with 7 bases identical to TRBD1. The V segment lost 6 bases and the J segment 1 base; nucleotides outside the gene matches: 6. Per the germline V gene, CDR1 is SQVTM and CDR2 is ANQGSEA. This CDR3 has 14 residues. In DNA form, the CDR3 reads TGCAGCGTCCCCCCACAGGGGTCCTACAATGAGCAGTTCTTC. Translating gives CSVPPQGSYNEQFF.